Described below is a single T cell receptor beta chain sequence and its context. The data were taken from a study of blood T cell repertoires in COVID-19. Whole-study context: Material from acute and convalescent COVID-19 was sourced from the United States, Italy and Spain. PBMCs, B-cell-depleted T cells, or T cells provided the cDNA or gDNA that made up the material.

Per germline, CDR1 LNHDA and CDR2 SQIVND (reference sequence). The length of the CDR3 is 16 residues. Trimming removed 4 bases at V and 4 bases at J, with 19 bases between. Per the original data handling: Reference gene primer amplification gave nucleated cell count estimates. The data were produced by immunoSEQ multiplex PCR, yet TCRdb's version contains in-frame clones alone and is incomplete. V, J and clone size are those of that table, while D and trimming were read from the DNA. The sample has around 280,000 clones; roughly 87% are singletons. Input material: peripheral blood. This TCR came from a woman aged 45-60 years who had recovered from COVID-19. This sequence joins TRBV19 and TRBJ1-2; possibly TRBD1 for D (5 bases). The CDR3 reads CASSSFSDSNPYGYTF. In nucleotides, the CDR3 is TGTGCCAGTAGTAGTTTTTCTGACAGCAACCCCTATGGCTACACCTTC.